The subject of this entry is one T cell receptor (beta chain). Per the original methods: Amplifying reference gene primers gave estimates of nucleated cell counts. Using immunoSEQ multiplex PCR, the repertoire was profiled, and TCRdb retains in-frame clones only, with some absent. V, J and clone size were drawn from that table, and D and trimming were deduced from the DNA. The table includes 100,000 to 150,000 clones, just under 85% detected once. The sample originates from a study of blood T cell repertoires in COVID-19. On the study more broadly: Both acute and convalescent COVID-19 samples were obtained from the United States, Italy and Spain. PBMCs, B-cell-depleted T cells, or T cells were the source of the cDNA or gDNA that made up the material.

The germline gives CDR1 SGHTA, CDR2 FQGNSA. This CDR3 comprises 16 residues. Trimming removed 5 bases from V and 4 bases from J; junction bases left unmatched: 11. This sequence was found in a woman aged 50 to 60 with acute or convalescent COVID-19. Sequenced input: peripheral blood. The chain couples TRBV7-2 to TRBJ1-2, with TRBD1 matching over 9 bases. CDR3 sequence: CASSPRPTGGSYGYTF. CDR3 in DNA: TGTGCCAGCAGCCCACGACCGACAGGGGGTAGCTATGGCTACACCTTC.